This T cell receptor (beta chain) stems from a study of blood T cells in healthy people across ages (dated by TCRdb to about 2015). About the investigation overall: Template switching captured roughly one uniquely barcoded TCR beta cDNA molecule per two T cells in model experiments. To track age-related changes in TCR beta repertoire diversity, the study relied on deep sequencing normalized with unique cDNA molecular identifiers. Four age groups were formed from the donors: young (average roughly 15 years), middle-aged (approximately 40), aged (about 68) and long-lived (more than 75). To avoid experimental bias, donors of different ages were randomly spread across the sequencing lanes. The study analyzed two additional independent replicas of 1 million unique cDNA reads from the same blood draw for two donors, one aged 18 to 30 and one aged 80 or older. Study-wide conclusions, independent of this receptor: Compared with the aged group, the long-lived group had more naive CD4+ T cells, fewer expanded clones and increased TCR diversity, suggesting age selection. As age increased, observed TCR beta diversity per million T cells dropped in a roughly linear way, and a significant reduction was already evident by age 40. Since profiling was done on bulk unsorted PBMCs, naive and antigen-experienced compartments could not be conclusively compared. The CMV infection status of donors was not known, potentially confounding age-related changes in expanded clonotypes. There was a strong correlation between observed TCR beta diversity and the percentage of naive T cells measured by flow cytometry. Estimates of total diversity from one million sequenced T cells were regarded as lower bounds and underestimates.

The library was built by means of 5' RACE. Sequencing instrument: Illumina HiSeq 2500. A second PCR of 7 to 11 cycles was performed with a sample-barcoded 5' primer and a J-beta primer mix. A template-switch 5' adaptor carrying 12 random nucleotides introduced a unique molecular identifier onto each TCR beta cDNA molecule. Each sample yielded at least 3 million CDR3-containing paired-end reads. First-strand cDNA was synthesized from all RNA with the Mint cDNA synthesis kit, primed by a TRBC-specific oligonucleotide. After uracil-DNA glycosylase treatment, a first 18-cycle PCR used universal primers M1SS and BC2_uni_R on all cDNA. The paper's data handling went like this. For normalization, 1 million high-quality reads were randomly selected from each sample, with every read carrying a distinct molecular identifier. Instead of being binned into consensus sequences, reads that shared molecular identifiers were thrown out. MiTCR, run with a Q25 quality threshold and the strictest error-elimination algorithm, handled CDR3 identification, clonotype clustering and error correction. A nonparametric unseen species model with Euler transformation was used to estimate lower-bound total TCR beta diversity. In TCRdb, the public reads were trimmed at Q25 with fastp and aligned with MiXCR, with productive beta chains retained. Entries that share a CDR3 protein sequence are merged under the most common genes and DNA. The V and J calls here are based on TCRdb, not the publication. For this sample there are about 1.4 million distinct CDR3 sequences; around 59% appear just once. The ten largest clonotypes hold about 6.3% of the sample.

The CDR3, from cysteine to phenylalanine, totals 18 residues. The DNA shown is the 54-base CDR3, in frame from base 1. CDR1 DFQATT and CDR2 SNEGSKA are derived from the germline V gene (reference sequence). Trimming accounts for 0 bases at V and 4 bases at J, while the number of junction bases matched to no gene is 17. The 39 donors, aged 6 to 90 years, were systemically healthy Caucasian individuals from Russia. Approximately 10 milliliters of peripheral blood were collected from each donor into EDTA-treated Vacutainer tubes. PBMCs were isolated by Ficoll-Paque density-gradient centrifugation, with at least 7 million obtained per sample. Total RNA was extracted from PBMCs with Trizol reagent, with at least 6 micrograms obtained per sample. For every donor, an aliquot of PBMCs went through flow cytometry to measure the percentages of naive CD45RAhigh/CD27high T cells. Concerning this clonotype itself: The clone's antigen remains unknown. It has no much larger one-base neighbor in the sample; base qualities were not kept.

This TCR came from a man between 18 and 35 years old in good health. Sequencing was performed on blood. The chain is assembled from TRBV20-1 and TRBJ1-2; 7 of the junction bases match TRBD1. The CDR3 protein is CSARDQLRDKGAFYGYTF. At the DNA level, the sequence is TGCAGTGCTAGAGATCAACTCCGAGATAAGGGGGCGTTCTATGGCTACACCTTC.